The sequence of this T cell receptor beta chain was determined in a study of human T cells and chemical hapten exposure. Study summary: A patient group, mainly female, showed alopecia areata, totalis or universalis.

The table lists this clonotype with many counts. Its target is unknown. Noted time point: patch test 2, 6 weeks after DPC sensitization. Treatment here: therapeutic diphenylcyclopropenone sensitization with weekly scalp DPC. The donor pool consisted of alopecia patients aged 18 to 70 years, considered suitable for DPC. Germline V CDR1 and CDR2: SQVTM, ANQGSEA. V lost 6 bases and J 3 bases, leaving 21 bases between the germline ends. This CDR3 region has 15 residues. Individual cDNA molecules in this library carried unique molecular identifiers. One entry per CDR3 protein results from TCRdb running MiXCR on the RACE reads. The sample records tens of thousands of distinct CDR3 sequences, approximately 3.4% being singletons. Study-wide findings and caveats: Following DPC sensitization, TCRs present above 1 in 1000 frequency showed no change.

The TCR was taken from a man aged 40-55 years with alopecia areata. Some clones in this sample may be carry-over from other donors' samples. Here the sequenced sample was whole blood, taken in connection with sensitization to the hapten diphenylcyclopropenone (DPC). The chain joins TRBV29-1 to TRBJ2-7; TRBD2 is a possible D gene (6 bases). The CDR3 DNA is TGCAGCGTGTCCTTGGGGTCGGGAGTTATCTACGAGCAGTACTTC. Residues: CSVSLGSGVIYEQYF.